Presented here are 26 T cell receptor beta chains from one specimen sequenced in a study of blood T cells in healthy people across ages. PCR was performed a second time for about 7 to 12 cycles using a sample-barcoded 5' primer and a J-beta primer mix. In TCRdb, the 5' RACE reads were re-called with MiXCR into one record per CDR3 protein. The table lists about 930,000 distinct CDR3 sequences, just under 30% of them singletons, with around 9.6% in the top ten. These data were likewise used in another study, on T cells of mothers and their children.

Sequenced sample: blood. The receptors were sampled from a middle-aged woman in good health.

This clonotype was observed a handful of times. The V gene is TRBV20-1, the J gene TRBJ1-4; TRBD1 might be the D (5 bases). The CDR3 sequence is 14 residues long. CDR1 DFQATT and CDR2 SNEGSKA come from the germline V gene (reference sequence). The ends were cut back, 0 bases at V and 4 bases at J, with 9 bases in the middle. CDR3 sequence: CSARDPGLNEKLFF. In DNA form, the CDR3 reads TGCAGTGCTAGAGATCCGGGGCTTAATGAAAAACTGTTTTTT.

This clonotype came up many times. J is TRBJ2-2 and V is TRBV7-2, with 15 bases lining up with TRBD2. Losses at the gene ends were 4 bases for V and 7 bases for J; bases not matched to a gene: 7. The CDR3 runs 17 residues. Germline-derived CDR1 and CDR2 are SGHTA and FQGNSA. The CDR3 here is CASSSGLAGGRDGELFF. In DNA, the CDR3 is TGTGCCAGCAGCTCCGGACTAGCGGGGGGGCGCGACGGGGAGCTGTTTTTT.

The table lists this clonotype with a count of one. A clone one base away is much larger, so this may be a read error. V and J are TRBV9 and TRBJ2-5; no clear D gene. Germline CDR1 is SGDLS and CDR2 is YYNGEE. CDR3 length: 12 amino acids. The CDR3 sequence is CASSGAQGTQYF. The DNA of the CDR3 is TGTGCCAGCAGCGGAGCCCAAGGGACCCAGTACTTC.

The chain recombines TRBV19 with TRBJ2-5; D gene ambiguous. The ends were cut back, 8 bases at V and 0 bases at J, with 10 bases in the middle. The CDR3 extends over 13 amino acids. Per the germline V gene, CDR1 is LNHDA and CDR2 is SQIVND (reference sequence). CDR3 sequence (DNA): TGTGCCAGTTCTGACACCTACCAAGAGACCCAGTACTTC. This encodes CASSDTYQETQYF.

This clonotype turned up a few times. CDR3 amino acids: CASSSDIAGANVLTF. The CDR3 coding sequence is TGTGCCAGCAGCTCAGACATAGCTGGGGCCAACGTCCTGACTTTC. The genes are TRBV11-2 and TRBJ2-6; D gene ambiguous. Germline loops: CDR1 SGHAT, CDR2 FQNNGV. The CDR3 covers 15 residues. The V end lost 4 bases, the J end lost 2 bases, and 9 bases lay between the germline ends.

The J gene is TRBJ2-1, the V gene TRBV12-3 or TRBV12-4; 10 bases fit TRBD2. The V segment lost 6 bases and the J segment 0 bases; nucleotides outside the gene matches: 17. The CDR3 loop spans 20 amino acids. CDR3 amino acids: CASSDNLGLAGESSYNEQFF. The CDR3 DNA sequence: TGTGCCAGCAGCGATAACCTTGGGCTAGCGGGGGAGAGCTCCTACAATGAGCAGTTCTTC.

This chain joins TRBV20-1 and TRBJ1-6; D call uncertain. Germline CDR1 and CDR2: DFQATT and SNEGSKA (reference sequence). This CDR3 has 14 residues. V lost 0 bases and J lost 5, with 8 bases in between. The CDR3 coding sequence is TGCAGTGCTAGAGATTTCCAGGATAATTCACCCCTCCACTTT. This codes for CSARDFQDNSPLHF.

This clonotype was counted a few times. This chain links TRBV20-1 with TRBJ2-5, with TRBD2 matching 7 bases. The CDR3 sequence is 15 residues long. Germline assignment: CDR1 DFQATT and CDR2 SNEGSKA (reference sequence). Germline trimming cut 5 bases from V and 3 bases from J; bases unmatched to any gene: 12. CDR3 nucleotides: TGCAGTGCTCGAGGGGCCGGGGGGTCAGAAGAGACCCAGTACTTC. It codes for CSARGAGGSEETQYF.

This chain uses TRBV12-3 or TRBV12-4 with TRBJ2-2, with 11 nucleotides matching TRBD1. CDR3 length: 17 residues. The ends lost 3 bases at V and 1 base at J; junction bases unmatched: 4. CDR3 bases: TGTGCCAGCAGTTTTGGGGACAGGGGGTGGAACACCGGGGAGCTGTTTTTT. Translated, it gives CASSFGDRGWNTGELFF.

This clonotype was counted between two and nine times. This chain joins TRBV7-6 and TRBJ2-3; 7 bases are shared with TRBD1. The CDR3 sequence is 16 residues long. V dropped 5 bases and J dropped 2; count of bases not matched to a gene: 10. Germline-derived CDR1 and CDR2 are SGHVS and FNYEAQ. DNA of the CDR3: TGTGCCAGCAGCCCGCAGTTAGGACAGGCCACAGATACGCAGTATTTT. Protein product: CASSPQLGQATDTQYF.

J is TRBJ1-1 and V is TRBV27, with 7 bases that match TRBD1. V lost 6 bases to trimming and J lost 3 bases; unmatched junction nucleotides: 1. The CDR3 spans 12 residues. Germline CDR1 reads MNHEY; CDR2 reads SMNVEV (reference sequence). The CDR3 is CASRQGYTEAFF. DNA of the CDR3: TGTGCCAGCAGACAGGGGTACACTGAAGCTTTCTTT.

There are many counts of this clonotype. The gene calls are TRBV28 and TRBJ1-2; no clear D. There are 12 residues in the CDR3. Between the trimmed V and J ends, which lost 6 bases and 4 bases, there was a span of 9 bases. Germline V lookup: CDR1 MDHEN, CDR2 SYDVKM. DNA for the CDR3: TGTGCCAGCAGAACAACCGGCTATGGCTACACCTTC. As protein: CASRTTGYGYTF.

This clonotype was seen ten or more times. The chain is built from TRBV7-2 and TRBJ2-7, with 9 positions matching TRBD1. Germline lookup yields CDR1 SGHTA and CDR2 FQGNSA. J lost 4 bases, V lost 4 bases, and 5 bases had no gene match. The CDR3 totals 14 residues. CDR3 coding DNA: TGTGCCAGCAGCTCGTACAGGGGGCTATACGAGCAGTACTTC. This codes for CASSSYRGLYEQYF. The full variable domain, completed using reference TRBV7-2 and TRBJ2-7, is GAGVSQSPSNKVTEKGKDVELRCDPISGHTALYWYRQSLGQGLEFLIYFQGNSAPDKSGLPSDRFSAERTGGSVSTLTIQRTQQEDSAVYLCASSSYRGLYEQYFGPGTRLTVT.

The CDR3 DNA follows: TGTGCCAGCAGCGTAGTAACTAGTGGTGATGAGCAGTTCTTC. This gives the protein CASSVVTSGDEQFF. V is TRBV9 and J is TRBJ2-1; a possible D gene is TRBD2 (5 bases). Germline V gene lookup returns CDR1 SGDLS and CDR2 YYNGEE. Trimming cost V 0 bases and J 8 bases, with 12 bases left between them. The CDR3 covers 14 residues. Full variable domain (rest looked up from reference TRBV9 and TRBJ2-1): DSGVTQTPKHLITATGQRVTLRCSPRSGDLSVYWYQQSLDQGLQFLIQYYNGEERAKGNILERFSAQQFPDLHSELNLSSLELGDSALYFCASSVVTSGDEQFFGPGTRLTVL.

This rearrangement joins TRBV28 to TRBJ2-3, with 12 bases identical to TRBD1. With V trimmed by 6 bases and J by 3 bases, 10 bases remained unmatched. The CDR3 spans 17 residues. Germline assignment: CDR1 MDHEN and CDR2 SYDVKM. CDR3 amino acids: CASRRSGQGARTDTQYF. CDR3 nucleotides: TGTGCCAGCAGAAGATCGGGACAGGGGGCGCGGACAGATACGCAGTATTTT.

This clonotype occurred a few times. The chain couples TRBV24-1 to TRBJ2-1; TRBD2 aligns across 10 bases. The CDR3 consists of 16 residues. Germline V lookup: CDR1 KGHDR, CDR2 SFDVKD. Trimming cost V 4 bases and J 6 bases; bases outside gene matches: 8. The CDR3 protein is CATSDQKLAGLNEQFF. CDR3 bases: TGTGCCACCAGTGACCAAAAACTAGCGGGGCTCAATGAGCAGTTCTTC.

This clonotype occurred a few times. V gene TRBV12-3 or TRBV12-4 combines with J gene TRBJ1-6; D may be TRBD1 (5 bases). V lost 5 bases and J 6 bases, leaving 14 bases between the germline ends. This CDR3 is built from 15 residues. The DNA for the CDR3 is TGTGCCAGCAGTAATGGCGGGACCGCTAATTCACCCCTCCACTTT. Residues: CASSNGGTANSPLHF.

This clonotype was counted ten times or more. CDR3 coding DNA: TGTGCCACCAGTGATTTACTAGCGGGGGACACCGGGGAGCTGTTTTTT. Translation: CATSDLLAGDTGELFF. V is TRBV24-1 and J is TRBJ2-2, with 11 bases aligning to TRBD2. Germline V gene data show CDR1 as KGHDR and CDR2 as SFDVKD. This CDR3 comprises 16 residues. After removal of 1 base from V and 3 bases from J, the junction contained 0 bases not matched to a gene.

This clonotype has a count of ten or more. The chain uses TRBV29-1 and TRBJ2-1; D remains unclear. Germline-derived CDR1 and CDR2 are SQVTM and ANQGSEA. Between the trimmed V and J ends, which lost 4 bases and 6 bases, there was a span of 10 bases. This CDR3 contains 12 residues. CDR3 sequence reads: CSVVELTNEQFF. CDR3 DNA sequence: TGCAGCGTTGTCGAACTTACCAATGAGCAGTTCTTC.

The chain carries TRBV20-1 and TRBJ2-7, with a weak D call TRBD1 (5 bases). Germline V gives CDR1 DFQATT, CDR2 SNEGSKA (reference sequence). This CDR3 region has 13 residues. Trimming took 5 bases from V and 0 from J, leaving 11 bases between them. The CDR3 sequence: CSAYGDSSYEQYF. Written as DNA, the CDR3 is TGCAGTGCTTACGGCGACAGCTCCTACGAGCAGTACTTC.

The chain couples TRBV15 to TRBJ2-3; 10 positions agree with TRBD1. The CDR3 is made up of 15 amino acids. V shed 7 bases, J shed 1 base, and the junction held 5 bases outside the gene matches. The V gene's germline CDR1 is LNHNV and CDR2 YYDKDF (reference sequence). The CDR3 bases are TGTGCCACCACCCCGGGACAGGGGCGCACAGATACGCAGTATTTT. This encodes CATTPGQGRTDTQYF. Complete variable domain (other parts from reference TRBV15 and TRBJ2-3): DAMVIQNPRYQVTQFGKPVTLSCSQTLNHNVMYWYQQKSSQAPKLLFHYYDKDFNNEADTPDNFQSRRPNTSFCFLDIRSPGLGDTAMYLCATTPGQGRTDTQYFGPGTRLTVL.

Of note for this clonotype: A much bigger clone sits one base away, suggesting this may be a read error. The chain has TRBV3-1 and TRBJ2-4; 7 nucleotides line up with TRBD2. The V gene's germline CDR1 is LGHDT and CDR2 YNNKEL (reference sequence). CDR3 length equals 16 residues. The V and J ends lost 1 base and 13 bases, in that order; junction bases with no gene match: 16. The CDR3 reads CASSQGSGVITYGQYF. The CDR3 DNA sequence: TGTGCCAGCAGCCAAGGCAGCGGGGTCATCACCTACGGGCAGTACTTC.

This clonotype has only a few counts. The V call is TRBV4-3, the J call TRBJ2-3; TRBD1 might be the D (6 bases). Per the germline V gene, CDR1 is LGHNA and CDR2 is YSLEER. Trimming took 2 bases from V and 5 from J, leaving 14 bases between them. The CDR3 contains 15 residues. The CDR3 sequence: CASSQHTGIQDTQYF. CDR3 sequence (DNA): TGCGCCAGCAGCCAACACACAGGGATCCAAGATACGCAGTATTTT.

With regard to this clonotype: At one of its ends the junction is not consistent with the germline gene, which may arise from a read error. The chain carries TRBV7-9 and TRBJ2-5; D possibly corresponds to TRBD2 (5 bases). The length of the CDR3 is 14 residues. Per the germline V gene, CDR1 is SEHNR and CDR2 is FQNEAQ (reference sequence). The CDR3 DNA reads TGTGTCAGCAGCAGAGACACGGTCGCCGGGGACCAGTACTTC. This translates into CVSSRDTVAGDQYF.

This clonotype was found many times. The chain is built from TRBV5-1 and TRBJ2-1, with 11 bases lining up with TRBD1. V trimming: 3 bases; J trimming: 8 bases; junction bases outside the gene matches: 7. CDR3 size: 15 residues. CDR1 is SGHRS and CDR2 is YFSETQ in the germline V gene. The CDR3 sequence: CASSSGQGALHEQFF. CDR3 bases: TGCGCCAGCAGCTCAGGACAGGGGGCTCTGCATGAGCAGTTCTTC.

This clonotype was detected only a few times. The rearrangement uses TRBV4-1 and TRBJ1-5; D unresolved. The CDR3 extends over 17 amino acids. Germline loops: CDR1 MGHRA, CDR2 YSYEKL. The germline V and J ends were trimmed by 0 bases and 2 bases, with 14 bases remaining between them. The CDR3 sequence is CASSQDPTSWGNQPQHF. As DNA, the CDR3 is TGCGCCAGCAGCCAAGATCCGACTTCTTGGGGCAATCAGCCCCAGCATTTT.